What follows are 4 T cell receptor beta chains derived from one specimen sequenced in a study of control samples from healthy donors and cancer patients. Measured with immunoSEQ multiplex PCR; TCRdb has only the in-frame clones, and not every one. The repertoire consists of about 180,000 clones, with 85% to 90% occurring once and the leading ten covering 1.1% to 1.5%. Material for sequencing was blood. The receptors were gathered from a woman aged 50 to 60 in good health.

The V gene is TRBV24-1, the J gene TRBJ2-2; no clear D. The CDR3 runs to 12 residues. V shed 9 bases and J shed 4 bases, with 8 bases lying between them. Looked up from germline, CDR1 is KGHDR and CDR2 is SFDVKD. The CDR3 loop reads CATSRLTGELFF. CDR3 in DNA: TGTGCCACCTCTCGACTCACCGGGGAGCTGTTTTTT.

The genes are TRBV7-9 and TRBJ2-3, with D perhaps given as TRBD1 or TRBD2 (5 bases each). The CDR3 spans 15 residues. Germline CDR1 SEHNR, CDR2 FQNEAQ (reference sequence). The V end was cut by 1 base, the J end by 4 bases, with 12 bases between. The CDR3 loop reads CASSLGGFEADTQYF. CDR3 nucleotides: TGTGCCAGCAGCTTAGGGGGGTTTGAGGCAGATACGCAGTATTTT.

The V gene is TRBV5-1, the J gene TRBJ2-2; no reliable D call. The germline V gene encodes CDR1 SGHRS and CDR2 YFSETQ. The length of the CDR3 is 15 residues. V was pared by 2 bases and J by 0 bases, with 8 bases between. The CDR3 spells CASSFDAANTGELFF. The CDR3 nucleotides read TGCGCCAGCAGCTTTGATGCGGCGAACACCGGGGAGCTGTTTTTT.

The CDR3 region has the DNA TGTGCCAGCTCACCACCCCCTCACTATGGCTACACCTTC. Translation gives CASSPPPHYGYTF. The V call is TRBV18, the J call TRBJ1-2; no definite D call. CDR1 is KGHSH and CDR2 is LQKENI in the germline V gene. Trimming left V 0 bases short and J 3 bases short, with 5 bases between. The CDR3 contains 13 residues.